These T cell receptor beta chains were read from a single sample in a study of blood T cell repertoires in COVID-19. The assay was immunoSEQ multiplex PCR, and TCRdb's table has in-frame clones only and misses some. Of approximately 190,000 clones in the sample, roughly 80% were seen once. Sequencing input: peripheral blood. The receptor set was obtained from a man aged 60-69 years with acute or convalescent COVID-19. The CDR3 runs from the conserved cysteine through the conserved F or W. The D gene is left open where the match is weak. The listing skips clone size in some rows; elsewhere it reads once, few, many or a size class.

J,size,V,D,CDR3,DNA
TRBJ1-1,-,TRBV18,TRBD1,CASRGIGTGLTEAFF,TGTGCCAGCCGCGGAATCGGGACAGGATTGACTGAAGCTTTCTTT
TRBJ2-1,-,TRBV27,TRBD2,CASIPRDSSGSSYNEQFF,TGTGCCAGCATACCGCGGGACTCTAGCGGGAGCTCCTACAATGAGCAGTTCTTC
TRBJ2-2,-,TRBV3-1/TRBV3-2,-,CASSQGTEIYTGELFF,TGTGCCAGCAGCCAAGGGACAGAAATATACACCGGGGAGCTGTTTTTT
TRBJ1-1,-,TRBV5-1,-,CASSALEGNTEAFF,TGCGCCAGCAGCGCCTTGGAGGGGAACACTGAAGCTTTCTTT
TRBJ2-1,-,TRBV11-3,TRBD1,CASSRGQGNEQFF,TGTGCCAGCAGCCGCGGACAGGGCAATGAGCAGTTCTTC
TRBJ1-1,-,TRBV5-1,-,CASSLLGRANTEAFF,TGCGCCAGCAGCTTGTTGGGCAGGGCCAACACTGAAGCTTTCTTT
TRBJ1-4,-,TRBV29-1,-,CSVVSENEKLFF,TGCAGCGTTGTTTCGGAGAATGAAAAACTGTTTTTT
TRBJ2-3,-,TRBV5-5,-,CASSLRQGHGDTQYF,TGTGCCAGCAGCTTAAGGCAGGGGCATGGAGATACGCAGTATTTT
TRBJ1-5,-,TRBV7-9,-,CASSSTRTRGQPQHF,TGTGCCAGCAGCTCAACGAGGACAAGGGGTCAGCCCCAGCATTTT
TRBJ1-3,few,TRBV6-6,-,CASSYTGVGNTIYF,TGTGCCAGCAGTTACACGGGGGTTGGAAACACCATATATTTT
TRBJ2-7,few,TRBV12-5,TRBD2,CASGLDETSVSYEQYF,TGTGCTAGTGGTTTGGACGAGACTAGCGTCTCCTACGAGCAGTACTTC
TRBJ2-1,-,TRBV10-1,TRBD2,CASSAGLEDHEQFF,TGCGCCAGCAGTGCGGGACTAGAAGATCATGAGCAGTTCTTC
TRBJ2-7,few,TRBV6-2/TRBV6-3,TRBD2,CASSRSGGTYEQYF,TGTGCCAGCAGCCGTAGCGGGGGAACCTACGAGCAGTACTTC
TRBJ2-1,-,TRBV18,TRBD2,CASSPTSGGADEQFF,TGTGCCAGCTCACCAACTAGCGGGGGGGCAGATGAGCAGTTCTTC
TRBJ1-1,-,TRBV4-1,-,CASSQDRNTEAFF,TGCGCCAGCAGCCAGGACAGGAACACTGAAGCTTTCTTT
TRBJ2-6,once,TRBV11-2,TRBD1,CASSLRQGEAGANVLTF,TGTGCCAGCAGCTTAAGACAGGGTGAAGCTGGGGCCAACGTCCTGACTTTC
TRBJ1-6,-,TRBV6-4,TRBD1,CASSDGQGFHSPLHF,TGTGCCAGCAGTGACGGACAGGGCTTCCATTCACCCCTCCACTTT
TRBJ2-3,-,TRBV6-4,TRBD1,CASSAGGGTDTQYF,TGTGCCAGCAGCGCAGGGGGCGGCACAGATACGCAGTATTTT
TRBJ2-1,-,TRBV10-1,TRBD2,CASSESASSGRGSYNEQFF,TGCGCCAGCAGTGAGTCGGCTTCTAGCGGGAGAGGGTCCTACAATGAGCAGTTCTTC
TRBJ1-2,-,TRBV5-1,TRBD1,CASSDTTGNYGYTF,TGCGCCAGCAGCGACACGACAGGGAACTATGGCTACACCTTC
TRBJ2-1,-,TRBV5-1,-,CASSLGGGNYNEQFF,TGCGCCAGCAGCTTGGGGGGCGGGAACTACAATGAGCAGTTCTTC
TRBJ1-5,-,TRBV30,-,CAWSVTRGLSQPQHF,TGTGCCTGGAGTGTAACCAGGGGATTATCTCAGCCCCAGCATTTT
TRBJ2-7,many,TRBV4-1,TRBD2,CASSHEGASGSGYEQYF,TGCGCCAGCAGCCATGAAGGAGCTAGCGGGAGCGGTTACGAGCAGTACTTC
TRBJ2-1,-,TRBV5-1,TRBD1,CASFLGQNNEQFF,TGCGCCAGCTTCCTGGGACAGAACAATGAGCAGTTCTTC